This T cell receptor beta chain was obtained from a study of Ad26.COV2.S vaccination and SARS-CoV-2 variants. Study as a whole: Doses of Ad26.COV2.S were injected into muscle once or twice, 56 days apart. General study points: Spike-specific responses of CD8+ and CD4+ T cells were reported to display substantial breadth after vaccination.

The table lists this clone with a count of one. Its antigen remains unknown. Noted treatment: around 19 received Ad26.COV2.S at low or high dose, single or two shots; 5 received placebo; per-sample allocation not given. Day 63 following the first vaccine or placebo injection was when the samples were taken. This person who donated was an adult of 18-55 years in Boston. V was clipped by 0 bases and J by 6 bases; unmatched bases: 5. Germline CDR1 reads LGHDT; CDR2 reads YNNKEL (reference sequence). The CDR3 covers 14 residues. Profiled with immunoSEQ multiplex PCR; TCRdb holds only in-frame clones, not every one. The sample comprises approximately 450,000 clones, more than 80% of which are singletons, and about 12% rests with the top ten.

The sequence was obtained from a person between 18 and 65 years old who received the Ad26.COV2.S COVID-19 vaccine or a placebo. V gene TRBV3-1 (or the pseudogene TRBV3-2) combines with J gene TRBJ2-7, with 7 bases lining up with TRBD1. Sequenced here: peripheral blood, sampled in a trial of Ad26.COV2.S vaccine versus placebo. CDR3 residues: CASSQDPSGGEQYF. The CDR3, as DNA: TGTGCCAGCAGCCAAGATCCCTCAGGGGGCGAGCAGTACTTC.